These 24 T cell receptor beta chains came from one sample sequenced in a study of T cell responses to AZD1222 COVID-19 vaccine. Clones were read by immunoSEQ multiplex PCR, and TCRdb kept only the in-frame ones, dropping some. The sample yields about 99,000 clones, less than 95% seen once. The specimen comprised peripheral blood, sampled on day 0 of AZD1222 vaccination. These receptor sequences come from an adult in good health.

The genes are TRBV5-1 and TRBJ2-2; D remains unclear. Germline V gene lookup returns CDR1 SGHRS and CDR2 YFSETQ. Trimming took off 1 base at V and 0 bases at J, with 13 bases between the two ends. The CDR3 covers 17 residues. The CDR3 protein is CASSLRPAIANTGELFF. In nucleotides, the CDR3 is TGCGCCAGCAGCTTGAGGCCAGCAATTGCGAACACCGGGGAGCTGTTTTTT.

The chain has TRBV4-1 and TRBJ1-1; the D gene is possibly TRBD1 (6 bases). CDR3 size: 16 residues. Per the germline V gene, CDR1 is MGHRA and CDR2 is YSYEKL. Trimming took off 2 bases at V and 6 bases at J, with 19 bases between the two ends. The CDR3: CASSQSGGLISSEAFF. CDR3 DNA: TGCGCCAGCAGCCAATCGGGGGGCTTGATATCCTCTGAAGCTTTCTTT.

J is TRBJ1-2 and V is TRBV12-3 or TRBV12-4; unclear D gene. This CDR3 has 12 residues. V lost 3 bases, J lost 6 bases, and 8 bases lay in between. The CDR3, as DNA: TGTGCCAGCAGTTTCGGGTTGGATGGCTACACCTTC. Its translation: CASSFGLDGYTF.

The V call is TRBV9, the J call TRBJ2-7; 12 bases agree with TRBD2. V was clipped by 4 bases and J by 4 bases; unmatched bases: 6. CDR1 SGDLS and CDR2 YYNGEE come from the germline V gene. The CDR3 runs 15 residues. The CDR3 sequence: CASSYTGTSGYEQYF. CDR3 DNA: TGTGCCAGCAGCTACACCGGGACTAGCGGGTACGAGCAGTACTTC. The variable domain in full, with the rest retrieved from reference TRBV9 and TRBJ2-7, is DSGVTQTPKHLITATGQRVTLRCSPRSGDLSVYWYQQSLDQGLQFLIQYYNGEERAKGNILERFSAQQFPDLHSELNLSSLELGDSALYFCASSYTGTSGYEQYFGPGTRLTVT.

J is TRBJ1-3 and V is TRBV7-8; D not certain. The length of the CDR3 is 15 residues. Trimming cost V 1 base and J 0 bases, with 7 bases left between them. Germline V gives CDR1 SGHVS, CDR2 FQNEAQ. CDR3 sequence reads: CASSLDPNSGNTIYF. Written as DNA, the CDR3 is TGTGCCAGCAGCTTAGACCCGAACTCTGGAAACACCATATATTTT.

This clone was recorded once. V usage is TRBV12-3 or TRBV12-4 and J usage is TRBJ1-2; 10 bases line up with TRBD1. J gave up 6 bases and V 7 bases, and 5 bases lay outside the gene matches. The length of the CDR3 is 13 residues. The CDR3, as DNA: TGTGCCAGCATAGGACAGGGGGAAGATGGCTACACCTTC. Its translation: CASIGQGEDGYTF.

The chain has TRBV7-9 and TRBJ1-2; weak D call: TRBD1 (5 bases). Germline V gene data show CDR1 as SEHNR and CDR2 as FQNEAQ (reference sequence). The CDR3 loop spans 14 amino acids. The V gene lost 4 bases and the J gene lost 4 bases, with 13 bases spanning the gap. The CDR3 DNA is TGTGCCAGCAGCTGGGGCGAGGACCCCTATGGCTACACCTTC. Its protein product is CASSWGEDPYGYTF.

V and J are TRBV3-1 (or the pseudogene TRBV3-2) and TRBJ1-2, with 7 bases matching TRBD1. Per germline, CDR1 LGHDT and CDR2 YNNKEL (reference sequence). This CDR3 comprises 12 residues. The V segment lost 9 bases and the J segment 2 bases; nucleotides outside the gene matches: 3. CDR3 nucleotides: TGTGCCAGTAGACAGGGAAACTATGGCTACACCTTC. Amino acid sequence: CASRQGNYGYTF.

The CDR3 bases are TGTGCCATCAGGGACAGGGGGCTACCCTACGAGCAGTACTTC. This translates into CAIRDRGLPYEQYF. V and J are TRBV10-3 and TRBJ2-7; 11 bases are shared with TRBD1. Germline V gene sequence: CDR1 ENHRY, CDR2 SYGVKD. The CDR3 spans 14 residues. The trim removed 6 bases at V and 2 bases at J, leaving 3 bases unmatched.

V gene TRBV30 combines with J gene TRBJ2-7; a weak D match, TRBD1 (5 bases). Germline V gives CDR1 GTSNPN, CDR2 SVGIG (reference sequence). The CDR3 runs 14 residues. V was shortened by 5 bases and J by 1 base, with 15 bases between the two germline ends. DNA for the CDR3: TGTGCCTGGGGCGACAGTGCGGAGTCCTACGAGCAGTACTTC. Translating gives CAWGDSAESYEQYF.

This chain links TRBV5-5 with TRBJ1-3; tentatively, D is TRBD1 (5 bases). Trimming cost V 2 bases and J 3 bases, with 18 bases left between them. The CDR3 consists of 17 residues. Per the germline V gene, CDR1 is SGHKS and CDR2 is YYEKEE (reference sequence). The CDR3, as DNA: TGTGCCAGCAGCTTAGACAGTCACCTCAACCTTGGAAACACCATATATTTT. It codes for CASSLDSHLNLGNTIYF.

V is TRBV10-2 and J is TRBJ2-2; D is unresolved. V lost 10 bases and J lost 0, with 15 bases in between. The CDR3 spans 15 residues. Per the germline V gene, CDR1 is WSHSY and CDR2 is SAAADI. The CDR3 sequence: CATTSHTANTGELFF. CDR3 DNA: TGCGCCACCACCTCCCATACCGCGAACACCGGGGAGCTGTTTTTT.

The chain links TRBV27 to TRBJ1-4; 8 nucleotides align to TRBD1. V lost 5 bases, J lost 8 bases, and 10 bases stayed unmatched. The germline V gene encodes CDR1 MNHEY and CDR2 SMNVEV (reference sequence). The CDR3 loop spans 15 amino acids. CDR3 sequence (DNA): TGTGCCAGCAGTCCCATCGGCCGGGACAGGGAAAAACTGTTTTTT. Translating it yields CASSPIGRDREKLFF.

The chain employs TRBV10-3 and TRBJ2-1; 7 positions agree with TRBD1. V gave up 5 bases and J gave up 7 bases; unmatched junction bases: 14. Germline values: CDR1 ENHRY, CDR2 SYGVKD. The CDR3 sequence is 16 residues long. The CDR3 DNA reads as TGTGCCATCAGTAGGGGCCGGGACAGCCCGTATAATGAGCAGTTCTTC. This sequence encodes CAISRGRDSPYNEQFF.

The chain is built from TRBV6-5 and TRBJ1-1, with D possibly TRBD1 on 5 matching bases. The length of the CDR3 is 14 residues. Germline V gene data show CDR1 as MNHEY and CDR2 as SVGAGI. V shed 6 bases and J shed 1 base, with 12 bases lying between them. DNA for the CDR3: TGTGCCAGCAGAATACAGGAGGGGAACACTGAAGCTTTCTTT. It translates to CASRIQEGNTEAFF.

V and J are TRBV4-1 and TRBJ2-6; 7 bases fit TRBD1. The CDR3 spans 17 residues. CDR1 and CDR2 from the germline V gene are MGHRA and YSYEKL. V shed 4 bases, J shed 3 bases, and the junction held 9 bases outside the gene matches. The CDR3 region is CASSPRRQGGGANVLTF. CDR3 bases: TGCGCCAGCAGCCCCCGGAGACAGGGTGGTGGGGCCAACGTCCTGACTTTC.

The gene calls are TRBV6-2 or TRBV6-3 and TRBJ2-2; 12 bases are a match to TRBD1. The V segment lost 4 bases and the J segment 7 bases; nucleotides outside the gene matches: 10. Germline CDR1 is MNHEY and CDR2 is SVGEGT. The CDR3 runs to 17 residues. This CDR3 reads CASSSLPGQGALGELFF. Here the CDR3 DNA reads TGTGCCAGCAGTTCCCTACCGGGACAGGGGGCACTCGGGGAGCTGTTTTTT.

The V call is TRBV5-1, the J call TRBJ2-1; D remains unclear. Per the germline V gene, CDR1 is SGHRS and CDR2 is YFSETQ. CDR3 length: 14 amino acids. Trimming stripped 0 bases from V and 5 bases from J, with 9 bases between. The CDR3 sequence: CASSLGGLDNEQFF. CDR3 DNA: TGCGCCAGCAGCTTGGGGGGTCTTGACAATGAGCAGTTCTTC.

The chain is built from TRBV19 and TRBJ1-2, with 9 positions matching TRBD1. Germline V CDR1 and CDR2: LNHDA, SQIVND (reference sequence). The V and J ends lost 5 bases and 4 bases, in that order; junction bases with no gene match: 5. The CDR3 is 14 amino acids. CDR3 coding DNA: TGTGCCAGTAGTCTTGCGACAGGGGGCTATGGCTACACCTTC. Translation gives CASSLATGGYGYTF.

This sequence joins TRBV7-9 and TRBJ2-5, with 7 bases fitting TRBD1. The CDR3 spans 14 residues. Germline assignment: CDR1 SEHNR and CDR2 FQNEAQ (reference sequence). Trimming took 5 bases from V and 0 from J; bases not matched to a gene: 3. The CDR3 sequence is CASSPGQNQETQYF. In DNA, the CDR3 is TGTGCCAGCAGCCCGGGACAGAACCAAGAGACCCAGTACTTC.

This clone has only one observation. J is TRBJ2-7 and V is TRBV2; TRBD1 is a possible D gene (5 bases). V was pared by 9 bases and J by 4 bases, with 10 bases between. The length of the CDR3 is 11 residues. Germline V gene sequence: CDR1 SNHLY, CDR2 FYNNEI. The CDR3 DNA reads as TGTGCCAGTCAGGGAACATACGAGCAGTACTTC. The encoded protein is CASQGTYEQYF.

The chain links TRBV2 to TRBJ2-1; the D is unclear. The CDR3 has 13 amino acids. The germline V gene encodes CDR1 SNHLY and CDR2 FYNNEI. V gave up 4 bases and J gave up 5 bases, with 9 bases separating them. CDR3 amino acids: CASSGESHNEQFF. The DNA of the CDR3 is TGTGCCAGCAGTGGCGAGTCCCACAATGAGCAGTTCTTC.

The V and J genes are TRBV6-2 or TRBV6-3 and TRBJ2-2; no firm D call. CDR1 is MNHEY, CDR2 SVGEGT, per germline. V was pared by 0 bases and J by 7 bases, with 3 bases between. The CDR3 runs to 12 residues. CDR3 coding DNA: TGTGCCAGCAGTTACTCCGGCGGGGAGCTGTTTTTT. Protein product: CASSYSGGELFF.

V gene TRBV6-2 or TRBV6-3 combines with J gene TRBJ2-7; D tentatively reads TRBD1 or TRBD2 (5 bases each). The CDR3 spans 16 residues. The ends were cut back, 7 bases at V and 1 base at J, with 20 bases in the middle. CDR1 and CDR2 (germline): MNHEY, SVGEGT. Written as DNA, the CDR3 is TGTGCCAGCACCCCCCGTCGAGGGGCCGGGTCCTACGAGCAGTACTTC. Its translation is CASTPRRGAGSYEQYF.